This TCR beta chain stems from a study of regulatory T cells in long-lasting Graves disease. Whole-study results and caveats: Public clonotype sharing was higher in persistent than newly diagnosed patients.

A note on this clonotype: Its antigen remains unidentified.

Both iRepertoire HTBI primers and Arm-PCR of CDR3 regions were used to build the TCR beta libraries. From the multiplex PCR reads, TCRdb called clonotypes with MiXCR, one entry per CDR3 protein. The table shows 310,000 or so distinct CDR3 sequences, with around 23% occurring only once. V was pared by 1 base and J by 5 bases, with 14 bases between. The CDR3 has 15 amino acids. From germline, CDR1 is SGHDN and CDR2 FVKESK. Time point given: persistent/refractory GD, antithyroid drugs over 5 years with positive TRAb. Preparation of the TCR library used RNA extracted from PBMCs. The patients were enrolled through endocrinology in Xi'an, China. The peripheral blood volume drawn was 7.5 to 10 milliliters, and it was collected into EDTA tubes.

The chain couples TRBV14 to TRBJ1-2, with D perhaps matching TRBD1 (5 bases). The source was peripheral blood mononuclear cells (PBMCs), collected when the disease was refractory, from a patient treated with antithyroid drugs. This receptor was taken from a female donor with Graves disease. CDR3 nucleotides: TGTGCCAGCAGCCAAGTGGCAGGGACCCTATATGGCTACACCTTC. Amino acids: CASSQVAGTLYGYTF.